The 8 T cell receptor beta chains reported below all come from one sample, sequenced in a study of cytotoxic CD8 clonotypes in ibrutinib-treated CLL. Here immunoSEQ multiplex PCR was the method, and the copy in TCRdb shows in-frame clones only, minus some. Among approximately 150,000 clones listed, roughly 90% were seen once. The sequenced sample was PBMCs, obtained at disease progression, from a patient treated with ibrutinib. These receptors originate from a human donor with chronic lymphocytic leukemia.

The J gene is TRBJ1-1, the V gene TRBV5-6; 10 bases are shared with TRBD1. CDR3 size: 16 residues. Per germline, CDR1 SGHDT and CDR2 YYEEEE. The V gene end was trimmed by 4 bases and the J gene end by 4 bases; junction bases not matched to a gene: 10. The DNA for the CDR3 is TGTGCCAGCAGCCTGGACAGGGGGGATATGGGCACTGAAGCTTTCTTT. It encodes CASSLDRGDMGTEAFF.

The chain joins TRBV5-1 to TRBJ2-1; D call uncertain. The V gene's germline CDR1 is SGHRS and CDR2 YFSETQ. The CDR3 spans 14 residues. Trimming left V 5 bases short and J 2 bases short, with 11 bases between. CDR3 sequence (DNA): TGCGCCAGCAGTTTAGAGCTTCCCTACAATGAGCAGTTCTTC. Protein sequence: CASSLELPYNEQFF.

The rearrangement uses TRBV5-5 and TRBJ2-7; 7 nucleotides line up with TRBD1. CDR3 length: 13 amino acids. Germline V lookup: CDR1 SGHKS, CDR2 YYEKEE (reference sequence). The trim removed 4 bases at V and 1 base at J, leaving 2 bases unmatched. In nucleotides, the CDR3 is TGTGCCAGCAGCCACAGGGGATCCTACGAGCAGTACTTC. Translated: CASSHRGSYEQYF.

In nucleotides, the CDR3 is TGTGCCACCAACCTAGGACAGGGCGAGATCTACGAGCAGTACTTC. This gives the protein CATNLGQGEIYEQYF. The chain has TRBV19 and TRBJ2-7, with TRBD1 matching 8 bases. Germline loops: CDR1 LNHDA, CDR2 SQIVND (reference sequence). The CDR3 has 15 residues. Germline trimming cut 10 bases from V and 3 bases from J; bases unmatched to any gene: 14.

This sequence joins TRBV29-1 and TRBJ2-5; no reliable D call. Trimming stripped 1 base from V and 0 bases from J, with 9 bases between. The CDR3 spans 14 residues. CDR1 and CDR2 from the germline V gene are SQVTM and ANQGSEA. CDR3 sequence reads: CSVEGSTDQETQYF. DNA of the CDR3: TGCAGCGTTGAAGGTAGTACAGACCAAGAGACCCAGTACTTC.

The chain links TRBV10-3 to TRBJ2-7; 9 positions agree with TRBD2. CDR3 size: 17 residues. Germline CDR1 is ENHRY and CDR2 is SYGVKD. The junction had 13 bases not matched to a gene; V was cut back by 0 bases and J by 7 bases. DNA of the CDR3: TGTGCCATCAGTGAGTCGACGGGGGTAGCGGGAGCACGGGAGCAGTACTTC. This gives the protein CAISESTGVAGAREQYF.

V is TRBV2 and J is TRBJ2-3, with TRBD2 matching 11 bases. This CDR3 region has 15 residues. Trimming cost V 5 bases and J 2 bases; bases outside gene matches: 3. CDR1 SNHLY and CDR2 FYNNEI come from the germline V gene. CDR3 region: CASSLLAGATDTQYF. CDR3 sequence (DNA): TGTGCCAGCAGTTTACTAGCGGGAGCCACAGATACGCAGTATTTT. The full variable domain, rest sourced from reference TRBV2 and TRBJ2-3, is EPEVTQTPSHQVTQMGQEVILRCVPISNHLYFYWYRQILGQKVEFLVSFYNNEISEKSEIFDDQFSVERPDGSNFTLKIRSTKLEDSAMYFCASSLLAGATDTQYFGPGTRLTVL.

The rearrangement links TRBV30 to TRBJ2-7; D is ambiguous. V was cut by 7 bases and J by 1 base, with 8 bases left in between. The CDR3 loop spans 11 amino acids. Germline CDR1 reads GTSNPN; CDR2 reads SVGIG (reference sequence). The CDR3 region is CASGVSYEQYF. CDR3 in DNA: TGTGCCTCGGGCGTTTCCTACGAGCAGTACTTC.